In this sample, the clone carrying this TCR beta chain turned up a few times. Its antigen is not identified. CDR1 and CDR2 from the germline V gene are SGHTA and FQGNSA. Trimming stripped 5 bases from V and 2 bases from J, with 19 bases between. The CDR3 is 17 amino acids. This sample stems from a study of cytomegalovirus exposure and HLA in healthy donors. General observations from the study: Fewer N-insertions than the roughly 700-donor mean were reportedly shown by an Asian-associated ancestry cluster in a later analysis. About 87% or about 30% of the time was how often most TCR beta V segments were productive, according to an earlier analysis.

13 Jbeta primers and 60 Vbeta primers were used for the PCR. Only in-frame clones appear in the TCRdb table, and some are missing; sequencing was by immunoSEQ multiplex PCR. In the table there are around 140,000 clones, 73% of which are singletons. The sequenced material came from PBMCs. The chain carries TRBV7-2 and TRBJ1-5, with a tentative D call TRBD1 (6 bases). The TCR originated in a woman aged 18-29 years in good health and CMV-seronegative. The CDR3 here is CASSHGGGGRGNQPQHF. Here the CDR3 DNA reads TGTGCCAGCAGCCATGGCGGTGGGGGCAGGGGCAATCAGCCCCAGCATTTT.